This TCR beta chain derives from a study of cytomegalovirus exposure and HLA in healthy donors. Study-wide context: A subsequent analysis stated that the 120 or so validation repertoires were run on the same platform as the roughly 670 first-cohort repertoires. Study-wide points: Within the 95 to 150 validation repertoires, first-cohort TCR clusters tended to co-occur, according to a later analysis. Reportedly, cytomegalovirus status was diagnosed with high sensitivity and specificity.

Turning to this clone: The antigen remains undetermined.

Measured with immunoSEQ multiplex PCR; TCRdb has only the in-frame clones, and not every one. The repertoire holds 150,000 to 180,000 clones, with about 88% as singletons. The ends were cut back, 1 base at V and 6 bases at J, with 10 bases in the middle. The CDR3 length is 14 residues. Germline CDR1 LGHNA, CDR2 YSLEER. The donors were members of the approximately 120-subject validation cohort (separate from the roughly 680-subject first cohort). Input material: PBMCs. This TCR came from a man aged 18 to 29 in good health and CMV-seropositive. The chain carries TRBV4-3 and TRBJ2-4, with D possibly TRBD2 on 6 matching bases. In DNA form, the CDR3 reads TGCGCCAGCAGCCAAGCGGGGGAGATAAACATTCAGTACTTC. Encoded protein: CASSQAGEINIQYF.